The clone carrying this T cell receptor beta chain has a single count. This specimen belongs to a study of T cell changes during pregnancy in multiple sclerosis. Clones were sequenced by immunoSEQ multiplex PCR, and TCRdb holds only the in-frame ones, with some missing. The sample gives roughly 72,000 clones, approximately 92% of which show up once; roughly 0.21% is in the top ten. The clonotype originates from a female donor with multiple sclerosis, enrolled in a pregnancy study. This specimen consisted of CD4+ T cells from peripheral blood mononuclear cells, obtained before pregnancy.

Here the CDR3 reads CAIQGALYEKLFF. The CDR3 DNA follows: TGTGCCATCCAGGGGGCGCTTTATGAAAAACTGTTTTTT. The rearrangement uses TRBV6-1 and TRBJ1-4, with 8 bases lining up with TRBD1. The junction had 7 bases not matched to a gene; V was cut back by 10 bases and J by 6 bases. There are 13 residues in the CDR3. Per the germline V gene, CDR1 is MNHNS and CDR2 is SASEGT.